This TCR beta chain is drawn from a study of blood T cell repertoires in COVID-19 (dated by TCRdb to 2019 to 2021). As for the study more broadly: The collaborator samples originated in the United States, Italy and Spain and spanned the acute and convalescent phases of COVID-19. The repertoires were released in a freely available public database meant as a resource for research on the immune response to SARS-CoV-2. The samples were drawn from the first 160 participants of the ongoing ImmuneRACE study and from some 1,300 subjects provided by 6 global collaborators. Sample metadata almost always included a de-identified subject ID, COVID-19 status, age in years and sex. Where available, HLA class I and class II types were taken from metadata supplied by the sample provider and were not determined by assay-based typing. The material from the prospective study consisted of cDNA or gDNA derived from T cells, B-cell-depleted T cells, or PBMCs. The dataset comprised deeply sampled blood TCRbeta repertoires from subjects exposed to, actively infected with, or recovered from COVID-19.

General findings and caveats noted by the study authors: The quantity of clinical and demographic metadata differed by source and by participant and was supplied without curation.

To note about this clone: Its specific antigen is unknown. No qualities accompany the bases; no much larger clone lies one base away.

TCRbeta CDR3 regions were amplified from genomic DNA using the immunoSEQ Assay, a bias-controlled multiplex PCR. Per the authors' processing: The number of nucleated cells in each sample was estimated by amplification of reference gene primers within the assay. Sequence reads were collapsed and filtered to measure the absolute abundance of every unique TCRbeta CDR3 rearrangement. Productive Simpson clonality was computed per sample as the square root of Simpson's diversity index over productive rearrangements. Imported from immuneACCESS, the table was reduced by TCRdb to in-frame sequences with V and J called. These copies leave out some clones; in studies compared against another copy, an unresolved V gene accounts for under half, and the cause of the remainder is not known. The DNA gave D and trimming, while V, J and clone size come from that table. This sample gives 300,000 to 400,000 clones in total; approximately 86% of them show up just once. The ten largest clones represent under 8.5% of the sample.

One collaborating source in Seattle enrolled patients during active infection and followed them longitudinally through the course of disease. Whole blood was collected in K2EDTA tubes by collaborating institutions according to the institutions' own protocols. Collaborator samples were shipped for TCRbeta analysis as frozen whole blood, isolated PBMCs, or DNA extracted from either sample type. V is pared back by 2 bases and J by 9 bases, with 19 bases lying between the germline termini. Reading the germline V gene (reference sequence) gives CDR1 MNHNY and CDR2 SVGAGI. From the cysteine through the phenylalanine, the CDR3 covers 15 amino acids. The CDR3 DNA has 45 bases and is translated from base 1.

The V and J segments used are TRBV6-6 and TRBJ1-2, with the D segment identity uncertain. The clonotype comes from a woman aged 60-75 years with COVID-19, enrolled during active disease. Sequencing was carried out using peripheral blood. The nucleotide sequence reads TGTGCCAGCAGTTACGTTGAGGGTGTACAGATTCGCTACACCTTC. Its translation is CASSYVEGVQIRYTF.